Given below is one T cell receptor (beta chain) in context. The CDR3 runs 15 residues. V was clipped by 2 bases and J by 11 bases; unmatched bases: 11. Germline CDR1 is LGHDT and CDR2 is YNNKEL (reference sequence). Combining a sample-barcoded 5' primer with a J-beta primer mix, a second PCR ran for about 6 to 11 cycles. TCRdb analysed the 5' RACE reads with MiXCR anew, one entry per CDR3 protein. The data hold approximately 960,000 distinct CDR3 sequences, with 29% observed a single time. The data stem from a study of blood T cells in healthy people across ages. These data also featured in a second study, about T cells of mothers and their children.

Sequenced sample: blood. This sequence originates from a woman in her thirties or forties in good health. This chain links TRBV3-1 with TRBJ2-5, with 10 bases aligning to TRBD1. The CDR3: CASSQWGQGFYKQYF. CDR3 bases: TGTGCCAGCAGCCAATGGGGACAGGGGTTCTACAAGCAGTACTTC.